Each of the 10 T cell receptor beta chains below was sequenced from the same sample in a study of tissue T cells after allogeneic stem cell transplantation. TCRdb keeps only in-frame clones here, not all; method: immunoSEQ multiplex PCR. The repertoire holds approximately 4,000 clones, around 45% seen once, with roughly 17% in the top ten. As for time point: mouse harvest day 14 after allogeneic transplant. The graft held 10^6 splenic CD5+ T cells and 10^7 T-cell-depleted bone marrow cells. The source material was lymph node tissue. These receptors were collected from a female BALB/c mouse given C57BL/6 T cells with graft-versus-host disease after an allogeneic hematopoietic cell transplant.

This clone was observed a handful of times. The germline and genes are mouse ones. The read ends 1 residue before the CDR3 terminus; that terminus is restored from the germline J gene. V gene TRBV5 combines with J gene TRBJ1-3; 9 bases map to TRBD1. With 1 base clipped from V and 4 bases from J, the junction kept 5 bases outside the gene matches. In germline, CDR1 is LGHNA, CDR2 YNLKQL (reference sequence). The CDR3 consists of 16 residues. CDR3 sequence: CASSQAGTGRGNTLYF. The CDR3 bases that were read are TGTGCCAGCAGCCAAGCAGGGACAGGGAGGGGAAATACGCTCTAT.

With regard to this clone: Each gene name is a mouse one. The read stops 1 residue short of the end of the CDR3; the missing end is completed from the germline J gene. The rearrangement joins TRBV3 to TRBJ2-1, with 10 bases identical to TRBD2. This CDR3 has 14 residues. J was trimmed by 5 bases and V by 5 bases; bases with no gene match: 3. Germline V CDR1 and CDR2: SNHLY, FYNGKV (reference sequence). Incomplete CDR3 DNA: TGTGCCAGCAGCCCTGACTGGGGGGATGCTGAGCAGTTC. It specifies CASSPDWGDAEQF. In full, the CDR3 is CASSPDWGDAEQFF.

Concerning this clone itself: Its ends do not fully match the called genes, so a read error is possible. Genes and germline are mouse. Sequencing ends 1 residue short of the CDR3 end; the germline J gene provides the rest. The chain combines TRBV13-3 with TRBJ2-1; 11 nucleotides line up with TRBD2. CDR1 is NNHDY and CDR2 is SYVADS in the germline V gene. CDR3 length: 16 residues. The CDR3 here is CASGDAGTGGYAEQFF. The sequenced part of the CDR3 DNA is TGTGCCAGCGGTGATGCCGGGACTGGGGGTTATGCTGAGCAGTTC.

A word on this clone: Any gene name here is a mouse gene name. The sequence runs out 1 residue before the end of the CDR3; the remainder is reconstructed from the germline J gene. The V call is TRBV19, the J call TRBJ1-4, with a tentative D call TRBD1 (6 bases). Deletions cut 2 bases from V and 7 bases from J, with 12 bases between. CDR3 size: 14 residues. Germline CDR1 is FNHDT and CDR2 is SITEND (reference sequence). The CDR3 DNA, read in part, is TGTGCCAGCAGTATGTGGGGGCGCGTCGAAAGATTATTT. Its translation: CASSMWGRVERLF. The whole CDR3 reads CASSMWGRVERLFF.

In the case of this clone: Gene labels here are mouse ones. The missing CDR3 end, 1 residue past where the read stops, is filled in from the germline J gene. V is TRBV26 and J is TRBJ2-7; 11 nucleotides align to TRBD1. The V and J ends lost 5 bases and 3 bases, in that order; junction bases with no gene match: 3. Germline-derived CDR1 and CDR2 are KGHPV and FQNQEV (reference sequence). The CDR3 sequence is 14 residues long. The part of the CDR3 DNA that was read is TGTGCCAGCAGTGCCGGGACAGGGGGCTATGAACAGTAC. This gives the protein CASSAGTGGYEQY. The whole CDR3 protein reads CASSAGTGGYEQYF.

This clone is categorized as medium-sized. Gene labels here are mouse ones. Read coverage stops 1 residue before the CDR3 terminus; the germline J gene supplies the remainder. Other DNA sequences in this specimen translate into the identical CDR3. V and J are TRBV26 and TRBJ2-7; weak D call: TRBD1 (5 bases). The CDR3 totals 11 residues. V lost 4 bases and J lost 4, with 5 bases in between. Germline CDR1 KGHPV, CDR2 FQNQEV (reference sequence). CDR3 sequence reads: CASSQGYEQYF. The part of the CDR3 DNA that was read is TGTGCCAGCAGTCAGGGGTATGAACAGTAC.

A note on this clone: Mouse germline and gene names are used. CDR3 DNA (partial): TGCACCTGCAGTGCAGATATGGGGGAGGCTCCGCTT. This codes for CTCSADMGEAPL. The entire CDR3 reads CTCSADMGEAPLF. The chain joins TRBV1 to TRBJ1-5; a possible D gene is TRBD1 (5 bases). The observed sequence ends 1 residue before the CDR3 terminus, with the missing tail filled in from the germline J gene. Germline V gene sequence: CDR1 NSQYPW, CDR2 LRSPGD (reference sequence). The CDR3 sequence is 13 residues long. V was shortened by 0 bases and J by 8 bases, with 8 bases between the two germline ends.

Remarks on this clone: Gene labels here are mouse ones. The sequence runs out 1 residue before the end of the CDR3; the remainder is reconstructed from the germline J gene. The chain carries TRBV5 and TRBJ2-1, with 10 positions matching TRBD2. CDR1 and CDR2 from the germline V gene are LGHNA and YNLKQL (reference sequence). J lost 1 base, V lost 0 bases, and 9 bases had no gene match. The CDR3 contains 19 residues. CDR3 in amino acids: CASSQDWAGGALNYAEQFF. The CDR3 bases that were read are TGTGCCAGCAGCCAAGATTGGGCTGGGGGGGCGCTAAACTATGCTGAGCAGTTC.

Remarks on this clone: Mouse germline and gene names are used. The read finishes 1 residue shy of the CDR3 end, and the germline J gene is used to complete it. The genes are TRBV26 and TRBJ1-1, with D uncertain. Trimming removed 3 bases from V and 3 bases from J, with 8 bases in between. There are 13 residues in the CDR3. Germline CDR1 is KGHPV and CDR2 is FQNQEV (reference sequence). The CDR3 bases that were read are TGTGCCAGCAGTCTAGGGCGGGACACAGAAGTCTTC. It codes for CASSLGRDTEVF. The full CDR3 protein is CASSLGRDTEVFF.

This clone rates as medium-sized. All gene names here are mouse names. The CDR3 end falls 1 residue outside the read, so it is completed with the germline J gene. V gene TRBV26 combines with J gene TRBJ2-1; D not certain. The V gene's germline CDR1 is KGHPV and CDR2 FQNQEV (reference sequence). The CDR3 has 13 residues. Trimming shortened V by 0 bases and J by 3 bases, and 3 bases separated the two germline ends. CDR3 DNA, as far as it was read: TGTGCCAGCAGTCTGTCTAGCTATGCTGAGCAGTTC. Translation gives CASSLSSYAEQF. The whole CDR3 is CASSLSSYAEQFF.